The 6 T cell receptor beta chains below were found in one sample sequenced in a study of technical replicates of blood from several donors. Assay: immunoSEQ multiplex PCR; the TCRdb copy retains only in-frame clones and omits some. The repertoire holds some 70,000 clones, with nearly 98% as singletons. The sequencing sample was made of T cells isolated from PBMCs. All receptors derive from a human donor in good health.

This chain's CDR3 is CASSKKGLAGNLAKNIQYF. CDR3 sequence (DNA): TGTGCCAGCAGCAAAAAAGGACTAGCGGGAAATCTCGCCAAAAACATTCAGTACTTC. This chain joins TRBV5-6 and TRBJ2-4; 12 positions match TRBD2. Germline values: CDR1 SGHDT, CDR2 YYEEEE. The V and J ends lost 4 bases and 1 base, in that order; junction bases with no gene match: 12. The CDR3 totals 19 residues. Drawing the rest from reference TRBV5-6 and TRBJ2-4, the complete variable domain is DAGVTQSPTHLIKTRGQQVTLRCSPKSGHDTVSWYQQALGQGPQFIFQYYEEEERQRGNFPDRFSGHQFPNYSSELNVNALLLGDSALYLCASSKKGLAGNLAKNIQYFGAGTRLSVL.

The CDR3 sequence is CAWSMAGQRAQYF. The CDR3 nucleotides read TGTGCCTGGAGTATGGCGGGGCAGCGGGCCCAGTACTTC. The chain carries TRBV30 and TRBJ2-5, with TRBD2 as a possible D gene (6 bases). The V end lost 2 bases, the J end lost 9 bases, and 16 bases lay between the germline ends. CDR3 size: 13 residues. Per germline, CDR1 GTSNPN and CDR2 SVGIG (reference sequence).

J is TRBJ1-2 and V is TRBV29-1, with D possibly matching TRBD1 (6 bases). V was shortened by 3 bases and J by 4 bases, with 9 bases between the two germline ends. The germline V gene encodes CDR1 SQVTM and CDR2 ANQGSEA. This CDR3 spans 12 amino acids. CDR3 amino acids: CSVEGQIYGYTF. In nucleotides, the CDR3 is TGCAGCGTTGAGGGACAAATCTATGGCTACACCTTC.

The chain uses TRBV27 and TRBJ2-7; the match to TRBD2 covers 10 bases. The CDR3 extends over 14 amino acids. Germline loops: CDR1 MNHEY, CDR2 SMNVEV (reference sequence). V trimming: 6 bases; J trimming: 2 bases; junction bases outside the gene matches: 4. The CDR3 loop reads CASSTAGGPYEQYF. In DNA form, the CDR3 reads TGTGCCAGCAGCACAGCGGGAGGGCCCTACGAGCAGTACTTC.

The CDR3 coding sequence is TGTGCCAGCAGCCTTCCGGGACTTAGCACAGATACGCAGTATTTT. As protein: CASSLPGLSTDTQYF. The chain recombines TRBV6-1 with TRBJ2-3, with D maybe TRBD2 (6 bases). The CDR3 spans 15 residues. Trimming took off 6 bases at V and 0 bases at J, with 13 bases between the two ends. The V gene's germline CDR1 is MNHNS and CDR2 SASEGT.

This chain connects TRBV28 to TRBJ2-1; 7 bases map to TRBD1. The V gene end was trimmed by 10 bases and the J gene end by 4 bases; junction bases not matched to a gene: 13. This CDR3 has 15 amino acids. Germline lookup yields CDR1 MDHEN and CDR2 SYDVKM. In DNA form, the CDR3 reads TGTGCCACAGAAAAAGGCACAGGGGTATACAATGAGCAGTTCTTC. This codes for CATEKGTGVYNEQFF.